Shown below are 22 T cell receptor beta chains from a single sample sequenced in a study of blood T cell repertoires in COVID-19. Method: immunoSEQ multiplex PCR; TCRdb's copy keeps in-frame clones and lacks some. The sample contains roughly 220,000 clones, 85% to 90% of which appear only once. The sample was peripheral blood. The receptors were gathered from an older man with acute or convalescent COVID-19.

The rearrangement joins TRBV6-2 or TRBV6-3 to TRBJ2-3; TRBD2 matches at 8 bases. CDR3 length equals 17 residues. Germline CDR1 MNHEY, CDR2 SVGEGT. V lost 2 bases, J lost 3 bases, and 10 bases stayed unmatched. As DNA, the CDR3 is TGTGCCAGCAGTTACGCCGTGAGCGGGAGTTGGACAGATACGCAGTATTTT. It specifies CASSYAVSGSWTDTQYF.

CDR3 residues: CASSQEGGGYEQYF. CDR3 sequence (DNA): TGTGCCAGCAGCCAAGAAGGGGGCGGCTACGAGCAGTACTTC. The chain couples TRBV3-1 (or the pseudogene TRBV3-2) to TRBJ2-7, with TRBD1 matching over 7 bases. The CDR3 is 14 residues long. Per the germline V gene, CDR1 is LGHDT and CDR2 is YNNKEL (reference sequence). After removal of 0 bases from V and 3 bases from J, the junction contained 2 bases not matched to a gene.

In its sample, this clone was seen a few times. The chain uses TRBV4-2 and TRBJ2-2; 9 bases are a match to TRBD2. This CDR3 comprises 16 residues. V gave up 4 bases and J gave up 7 bases; unmatched junction bases: 10. Germline CDR1 and CDR2: LGHNA and YNFKEQ. The CDR3 coding sequence is TGTGCCAGCAGCCGGGGCGTAGCGGGAGCCGACGGGGAGCTGTTTTTT. Translation gives CASSRGVAGADGELFF.

The CDR3 protein is CASSPRPGSAETQYF. In DNA form, the CDR3 reads TGTGCCAGTAGTCCACGTCCAGGGTCTGCGGAGACCCAGTACTTC. The V gene is TRBV19, the J gene TRBJ2-5, with D perhaps matching TRBD1 (5 bases). There are 15 residues in the CDR3. Germline V gene lookup returns CDR1 LNHDA and CDR2 SQIVND (reference sequence). V lost 5 bases to trimming and J lost 5 bases, with 18 bases between them.

The gene calls are TRBV18 and TRBJ1-1; D call uncertain. The germline gives CDR1 KGHSH, CDR2 LQKENI. There are 14 residues in the CDR3. V lost 2 bases, J lost 0 bases, and 7 bases lay in between. CDR3 region: CASSPTNMNTEAFF. The DNA for the CDR3 is TGTGCCAGCTCACCAACGAACATGAACACTGAAGCTTTCTTT.

This chain joins TRBV7-2 and TRBJ2-7; 9 nucleotides line up with TRBD1. This CDR3 has 16 residues. The V gene end was trimmed by 6 bases and the J gene end by 0 bases; junction bases not matched to a gene: 9. The germline V gene encodes CDR1 SGHTA and CDR2 FQGNSA. CDR3 nucleotide sequence: TGTGCCAGCAGACCGGAGGACAGGGGATTCTCCTACGAGCAGTACTTC. This sequence encodes CASRPEDRGFSYEQYF.

The chain combines TRBV12-3 or TRBV12-4 with TRBJ2-5; D remains unclear. CDR3 length equals 11 residues. Trimming removed 7 bases from V and 5 bases from J, with 8 bases in between. The CDR3 nucleotides are TGTGCCAGCACCCCCGGGGAGACCCAGTACTTC. Its translation is CASTPGETQYF.

The chain is built from TRBV9 and TRBJ1-1; the D gene is possibly TRBD1 (6 bases). CDR1 SGDLS and CDR2 YYNGEE come from the germline V gene. Trimming removed 6 bases from V and 1 base from J, with 10 bases in between. The CDR3 loop spans 13 amino acids. The chain's CDR3 is CASNPQGNTEAFF. CDR3 sequence (DNA): TGTGCCAGCAACCCACAGGGGAACACTGAAGCTTTCTTT.

The CDR3 coding sequence is TGCGCCAGCAGCGTCGGTCAGGGGAGGGAAAGTACCCAGTACTTC. This codes for CASSVGQGRESTQYF. V and J are TRBV5-1 and TRBJ2-5, with TRBD2 as a possible D gene (7 bases). The germline V gene has CDR1 SGHRS and CDR2 YFSETQ. V lost 4 bases, J lost 8 bases, and 21 bases lay in between. The CDR3 has 15 residues.

This clone came up a few times. V usage is TRBV5-1 and J usage is TRBJ2-1, with 12 bases identical to TRBD2. This CDR3 is 16 amino acids long. The V segment lost 6 bases and the J segment 4 bases; nucleotides outside the gene matches: 8. CDR1 is SGHRS, CDR2 YFSETQ, per germline. CDR3: CASTGGGTSGYNEQFF. The CDR3 DNA sequence: TGCGCCAGCACGGGGGGAGGGACTAGCGGGTACAATGAGCAGTTCTTC.

On this clone: A much larger clonotype is one base distant, so this may be a read error. This sequence joins TRBV5-1 and TRBJ1-6, with a tentative D call TRBD1 (5 bases). There are 16 residues in the CDR3. The germline CDR1 and CDR2 sequences are SGHRS and YFSETQ. CDR3 nucleotides: TGCGCCCGCAGGCCGACGGGGGGTAGTGCCGATTCACCCCTCCACTTT. This gives the protein CARRPTGGSADSPLHF.

The chain recombines TRBV7-9 with TRBJ2-3; D not certain. This CDR3 region has 14 residues. V was shortened by 1 base and J by 6 bases, with 11 bases between the two germline ends. Germline V lookup: CDR1 SEHNR, CDR2 FQNEAQ (reference sequence). In DNA, the CDR3 is TGTGCCAGCAGCTTAGACGCACTCTCGGATACGCAGTATTTT. Amino acids: CASSLDALSDTQYF.

CDR3 nucleotide sequence: TGCAGCGTTGGAGCAGGGCCACAAGGGCCCCAGCATTTT. Translation: CSVGAGPQGPQHF. The chain joins TRBV29-1 to TRBJ1-5; possibly TRBD1 for D (5 bases). V was cut by 4 bases and J by 9 bases, with 16 bases left in between. This CDR3 has 13 amino acids. CDR1 and CDR2 (germline): SQVTM, ANQGSEA.

The chain carries TRBV6-6 and TRBJ2-1, with D possibly being TRBD1 (5 bases). The CDR3 length is 15 residues. The germline V gene has CDR1 MNHNY and CDR2 SVGAGI (reference sequence). With 7 bases removed from V and 5 bases from J, the gap between germline ends came to 18 bases. The CDR3 nucleotides are TGTGCCAGCAAGATCTGGGGCCCTCGGGACAATGAGCAGTTCTTC. Residues: CASKIWGPRDNEQFF.

This chain connects TRBV28 to TRBJ2-7; 12 bases agree with TRBD1. V lost 6 bases and J lost 4; bases outside the gene matches: 1. CDR3 length equals 13 residues. Germline V CDR1 and CDR2: MDHEN, SYDVKM. The CDR3 spells CASRGQGAYEQYF. In DNA, the CDR3 is TGTGCCAGCAGGGGACAGGGGGCGTACGAGCAGTACTTC.

The chain uses TRBV28 and TRBJ1-2; D gene uncertain. This CDR3 has 14 residues. With 2 bases removed from V and 7 bases from J, the gap between germline ends came to 14 bases. Germline-derived CDR1 and CDR2 are MDHEN and SYDVKM. In nucleotides, the CDR3 is TGTGCCAGCAGTTTAACCGGGAGGCCCCCTGGCTACACCTTC. It encodes CASSLTGRPPGYTF.

V is TRBV23-1 and J is TRBJ2-7; tentative D call: TRBD2 (7 bases). TRBV23-1 carries the ORF label, with uncertain function. Trimming stripped 10 bases from V and 7 bases from J, with 14 bases between. The CDR3 consists of 11 residues. CDR3 loop: CAKRRGGEQYF. In nucleotides, the CDR3 is TGCGCCAAGAGAAGGGGGGGAGAGCAGTACTTC.

This chain's CDR3 is CASSRDSYTGELFF. CDR3 nucleotide sequence: TGCGCCAGCAGCCGGGACAGCTACACCGGGGAGCTGTTTTTT. This chain uses TRBV5-1 with TRBJ2-2; TRBD1 matches 7 bases. V shed 4 bases, J shed 3 bases, and the junction held 3 bases outside the gene matches. The CDR3 covers 14 residues. CDR1 SGHRS and CDR2 YFSETQ come from the germline V gene.

The chain uses TRBV5-1 and TRBJ2-1; TRBD2 agrees at 8 bases. Trimming removed 5 bases from V and 5 bases from J; junction bases left unmatched: 6. This CDR3 contains 14 residues. Germline V gene sequence: CDR1 SGHRS, CDR2 YFSETQ. The CDR3 DNA reads as TGCGCCAGCAGACAGCGGGAGAGGAACAATGAGCAGTTCTTC. Protein product: CASRQRERNNEQFF.

This chain links TRBV14 with TRBJ2-3; no clear D. This CDR3 contains 14 residues. The V gene's germline CDR1 is SGHDN and CDR2 FVKESK. V lost 4 bases, J lost 5 bases, and 13 bases lay in between. The CDR3 loop is CASSPRYLEDTQYF. The CDR3 DNA follows: TGTGCCAGCAGCCCTAGATATTTAGAAGATACGCAGTATTTT.

For this clone: This same CDR3 is encoded by further DNA sequences in the sample. This chain connects TRBV2 to TRBJ2-3, with TRBD1 identical over 8 bases. The trim removed 7 bases at V and 0 bases at J, leaving 6 bases unmatched. The germline CDR1 and CDR2 sequences are SNHLY and FYNNEI. The CDR3 loop spans 15 amino acids. CDR3 nucleotides: TGTGCCAGCATAAGGGACAGGCGAAGCACAGATACGCAGTATTTT. This sequence encodes CASIRDRRSTDTQYF.

The CDR3 loop is CASGPAGSIYTQYF. CDR3 DNA sequence: TGTGCCAGCGGGCCGGCGGGAAGTATATATACGCAGTATTTT. V gene TRBV28 combines with J gene TRBJ2-3; possibly TRBD2 for D (6 bases). This CDR3 region has 14 residues. From germline, CDR1 is MDHEN and CDR2 SYDVKM. Trimming stripped 8 bases from V and 7 bases from J, with 19 bases between.